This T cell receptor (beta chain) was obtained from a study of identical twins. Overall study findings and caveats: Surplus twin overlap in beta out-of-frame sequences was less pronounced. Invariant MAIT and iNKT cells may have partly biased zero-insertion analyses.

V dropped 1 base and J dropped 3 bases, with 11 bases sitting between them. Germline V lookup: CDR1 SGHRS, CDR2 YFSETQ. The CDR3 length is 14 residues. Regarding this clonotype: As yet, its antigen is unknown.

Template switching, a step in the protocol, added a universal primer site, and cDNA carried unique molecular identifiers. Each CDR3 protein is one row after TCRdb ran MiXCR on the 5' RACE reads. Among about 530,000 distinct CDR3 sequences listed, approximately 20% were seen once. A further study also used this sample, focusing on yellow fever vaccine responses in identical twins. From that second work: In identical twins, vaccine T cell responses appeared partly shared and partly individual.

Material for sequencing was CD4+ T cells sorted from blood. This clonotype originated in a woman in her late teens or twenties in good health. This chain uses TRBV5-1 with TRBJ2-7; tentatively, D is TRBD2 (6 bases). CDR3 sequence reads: CASSLTTTSYEQYF. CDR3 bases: TGCGCCAGCAGCTTGACTACGACTAGCTACGAGCAGTACTTC.